Below are 17 T cell receptor beta chains sequenced from a single sample in a study of tumour-infiltrating T cells in Burkitt lymphoma. TCRdb's table, derived via immunoSEQ multiplex PCR, lists solely in-frame clones and lacks some. Of around 3,300 clones listed, 10% to 15% were seen once; the top ten hold 7% to 8%. The sample taken for sequencing was tumor tissue. The receptors here all came from a human donor with Burkitt lymphoma.

The genes are TRBV4-2 and TRBJ2-1, with D perhaps matching TRBD1 (5 bases). The length of the CDR3 is 14 residues. Per germline, CDR1 LGHNA and CDR2 YNFKEQ. Deletions cut 0 bases from V and 7 bases from J, with 10 bases between. The CDR3 here is CASSQEPQGNEQFF. In nucleotides, the CDR3 is TGTGCCAGCAGCCAAGAACCCCAGGGAAATGAGCAGTTCTTC.

This clone was seen more than once but under ten times. The CDR3 here is CATSGVAGAGVQFF. The DNA for the CDR3 is TGTGCCACCTCGGGGGTAGCGGGGGCCGGGGTGCAATTCTTC. The chain uses TRBV6-6 and TRBJ2-1; TRBD2 matches at 9 bases. Trimming removed 10 bases from V and 16 bases from J; junction bases left unmatched: 20. Germline V gene lookup returns CDR1 MNHNY and CDR2 SVGAGI (reference sequence). CDR3 length: 14 amino acids.

This clone turned up a few times. The chain uses TRBV20-1 and TRBJ1-3; TRBD1 might be the D (5 bases). The ends were cut back, 7 bases at V and 2 bases at J, with 6 bases in the middle. There are 11 residues in the CDR3. The germline CDR1 and CDR2 sequences are DFQATT and SNEGSKA (reference sequence). CDR3 in DNA: TGCAGTGGACAGACTGGAAACACCATATATTTT. It yields the protein CSGQTGNTIYF.

The rearrangement links TRBV7-8 to TRBJ1-5, with a tentative D call TRBD1 (5 bases). This CDR3 spans 15 amino acids. V shed 4 bases and J shed 3 bases, with 13 bases lying between them. From germline, CDR1 is SGHVS and CDR2 FQNEAQ. CDR3 DNA sequence: TGTGCCAGCAGCTGGGGGTCACTGCACAATCAGCCCCAGCATTTT. This gives the protein CASSWGSLHNQPQHF.

This clone was recorded a few times. The chain has TRBV7-2 and TRBJ1-4, with D tentatively TRBD1 (6 bases). The CDR3 consists of 16 residues. Germline CDR1 and CDR2: SGHTA and FQGNSA. The germline V and J ends were trimmed by 0 bases and 0 bases, with 8 bases remaining between them. The CDR3 nucleotides are TGTGCCAGCAGCTTAGCGGCAGGGGCAACTAATGAAAAACTGTTTTTT. Its protein is CASSLAAGATNEKLFF.

This clone was seen only a few times. J is TRBJ1-1 and V is TRBV14; no reliable D call. Germline assignment: CDR1 SGHDN and CDR2 FVKESK. The CDR3 contains 13 residues. Trimming stripped 4 bases from V and 0 bases from J, with 6 bases between. CDR3 sequence: CASSLSMNTEAFF. CDR3 DNA sequence: TGTGCCAGCAGCCTTTCCATGAACACTGAAGCTTTCTTT.

V is TRBV15 and J is TRBJ2-1; possible D gene TRBD2, 5 bases. Trimming cost V 1 base and J 0 bases, with 13 bases left between them. This CDR3 spans 17 amino acids. Germline V gene data show CDR1 as LNHNV and CDR2 as YYDKDF (reference sequence). The DNA for the CDR3 is TGTGCCACCAGCAGAGTCGGACTCTCCAGCTCCTACAATGAGCAGTTCTTC. It specifies CATSRVGLSSSYNEQFF.

The chain couples TRBV10-2 to TRBJ2-7, with 11 bases lining up with TRBD1. The CDR3 runs 13 residues. After removal of 11 bases from V and 5 bases from J, the junction contained 8 bases not matched to a gene. CDR1 and CDR2 from the germline V gene are WSHSY and SAAADI. For the CDR3, the DNA is TGCGCCTCCCTAGGGACAGGGGGAAACGAGCAGTACTTC. It yields the protein CASLGTGGNEQYF.

This chain uses TRBV23-1 with TRBJ1-5, with D tentatively TRBD1 (5 bases). TRBV23-1 falls under the ORF class, with uncertain function. The CDR3 contains 14 residues. The germline V and J ends were trimmed by 4 bases and 2 bases, with 9 bases remaining between them. The chain's CDR3 is CASSPPGRNQPQHF. For the CDR3, the DNA is TGCGCCAGCAGTCCCCCGGGACGCAATCAGCCCCAGCATTTT.

This clone was seen a handful of times. The CDR3 sequence is CASSPRRGTRTEAFF. CDR3 coding DNA: TGCGCCAGCAGCCCAAGACGGGGGACGAGAACTGAAGCTTTCTTT. The rearrangement links TRBV4-1 to TRBJ1-1, with D maybe TRBD1 (5 bases). The germline CDR1 and CDR2 sequences are MGHRA and YSYEKL. V was pared by 4 bases and J by 5 bases, with 17 bases between. The CDR3 totals 15 residues.

CDR3 coding DNA: TGTGCCAGCAGCCCACTGGTTAGGACGGCCAATCAGCCCCAGCATTTT. Translated: CASSPLVRTANQPQHF. The chain has TRBV7-2 and TRBJ1-5, with no clear D. Deletions cut 5 bases from V and 3 bases from J, with 17 bases between. The CDR3 contains 16 residues. CDR1 is SGHTA and CDR2 is FQGNSA in the germline V gene.

Only a few counts were recorded for this clone. At one boundary the junction diverges from the germline segment, which might be a read error. This rearrangement joins TRBV7-2 to TRBJ2-7; TRBD2 aligns across 15 bases. The CDR3 covers 12 residues. Germline V lookup: CDR1 SGHTA, CDR2 FQGNSA. Here the CDR3 DNA reads TGTGCCAGCAGCCCCGGGACTAGCGGGGGGTTCTTC. Its translation: CASSPGTSGGFF. Using reference TRBV7-2 and TRBJ2-7 for the parts outside the CDR3, the full variable domain is GAGVSQSPSNKVTEKGKDVELRCDPISGHTALYWYRQSLGQGLEFLIYFQGNSAPDKSGLPSDRFSAERTGGSVSTLTIQRTQQEDSAVYLCASSPGTSGGFFGPGTRLTVT.

This clone appeared a few times. The chain joins TRBV19 to TRBJ2-5; 11 bases line up with TRBD2. CDR1 is LNHDA and CDR2 is SQIVND in the germline V gene (reference sequence). Trimming removed 7 bases from V and 5 bases from J; junction bases left unmatched: 12. The CDR3 contains 16 residues. The CDR3 nucleotides read TGTGCCAGTACCCCTAGTAGCGGGGGGGCCCTGGAGACCCAGTACTTC. Translating it yields CASTPSSGGALETQYF.

The rearrangement links TRBV11-2 to TRBJ1-5; weak D call: TRBD1 (6 bases). V lost 5 bases and J lost 7, with 12 bases in between. Germline V lookup: CDR1 SGHAT, CDR2 FQNNGV. The CDR3 is 13 residues long. The CDR3 is CASSPGVDQPQHF. CDR3 sequence (DNA): TGTGCCAGCAGCCCAGGGGTGGACCAGCCCCAGCATTTT. Supplemented by reference TRBV11-2 and TRBJ1-5, the full variable domain reads EAGVAQSPRYKIIEKRQSVAFWCNPISGHATLYWYQQILGQGPKLLIQFQNNGVVDDSQLPKDRFSAERLKGVDSTLKIQPAKLEDSAVYLCASSPGVDQPQHFGDGTRLSIL.

This clone was seen only a few times. The chain employs TRBV4-3 and TRBJ2-3; D is unresolved. There are 14 residues in the CDR3. V was clipped by 2 bases and J by 3 bases, with 9 bases between them. Germline CDR1 and CDR2: LGHNA and YSLEER. CDR3 sequence: CASSQMEGTDTQYF. For the CDR3, the DNA is TGCGCCAGCAGCCAAATGGAAGGAACAGATACGCAGTATTTT.

This clone was counted between two and nine times. CDR3 nucleotide sequence: TGCGCCACCTCCCTGGGGACAGGGGTAAACACCATATATTTT. Its protein product is CATSLGTGVNTIYF. V is TRBV5-1 and J is TRBJ1-3, with TRBD1 matching over 10 bases. J gave up 6 bases and V 9 bases, and 9 bases lay outside the gene matches. The CDR3 loop spans 14 amino acids. Germline CDR1 reads SGHRS; CDR2 reads YFSETQ.

The table lists this clone with a count of one. An end of the junction does not agree with germline; a read error may underlie this. The chain uses TRBV2 and TRBJ2-5, with 9 bases lining up with TRBD2. The CDR3 contains 13 residues. The germline gives CDR1 SNHLY, CDR2 FYNNEI. The CDR3 DNA reads TGTGCCGGCAGGGGGACTAGCTTTTTTACCCAGTACTTC. Translated: CAGRGTSFFTQYF.